This T cell receptor (beta chain) was identified in a study of T cell responses to AZD1222 COVID-19 vaccine. Study observations and caveats: White British donors predominated, females outnumbered males, and clonal diversity was possibly underestimated.

V shed 3 bases and J shed 1 base, with 13 bases lying between them. Germline V gives CDR1 DFQATT, CDR2 SNEGSKA (reference sequence). This CDR3 region has 15 residues. Remarks on this clone: The antigen is unknown.

Generated by immunoSEQ multiplex PCR, the TCRdb table keeps only in-frame clones and is missing some. The table has some 99,000 clones, about nine tenths seen once; the top ten hold roughly 5.2%. This receptor was identified in an adult in good health. The gene calls are TRBV20-1 and TRBJ1-5; D gene unclear. The source material was peripheral blood, sampled on day 0 of AZD1222 vaccination. In DNA form, the CDR3 reads TGCAGTGCTAGTGCAGAGTTTAGGAGCAATCAGCCCCAGCATTTT. Protein sequence: CSASAEFRSNQPQHF.